This TCR beta chain was recorded in a study of beta chain features in type 1 diabetes. As for the study in general: Investigators examined approximately 100,000,000 sorted cells across all samples.

Sequenced material consisted of expressed TCRB transcripts (all of the isolated RNA was reverse transcribed). Clones were sequenced by immunoSEQ multiplex PCR, and TCRdb holds only the in-frame ones, with some missing. The sample includes hundreds of thousands of clones, over 9.5% of them seen just once. This clone has more than one count but fewer than ten. CDR1 is SGHDT and CDR2 is YYEEEE in the germline V gene. Trimming pared 2 bases from V and 7 bases from J, leaving 7 bases between. The CDR3 totals 12 residues. The specimen sequenced was naive CD4+ T cells from blood. V is TRBV5-6 and J is TRBJ1-5; D gene ambiguous. This TCR was recovered from a woman aged 18-30 years in good health. The CDR3 nucleotides are TGTGCCAGCAGCTTATCGGGACAGCCCCAGCATTTT. Translated, it gives CASSLSGQPQHF.